The subject of this entry is one TCR beta chain. The repertoire was sequenced with immunoSEQ multiplex PCR; TCRdb's copy has only in-frame clones and lacks some. The sample lists approximately 46,000 clones; more than 75% were seen once. Time point noted: recipient sample about 28 days before transplant, after cytoreduction. V shed 5 bases, J shed 1 base, and the junction held 9 bases outside the gene matches. The CDR3 loop spans 16 amino acids. In germline, CDR1 is MDHEN, CDR2 SYDVKM. This specimen belongs to a study of T cell clonotyping in hematopoietic cell transplantation. Study summary: Recipients' pretransplant samples followed cytoreduction.

This receptor was identified in a man aged 55 to 69 with biphenotypic leukemia. Some clones in this sample may be carry-over from other donors' samples. The specimen was peripheral blood mononuclear cells, collected before stem cell transplant. V gene TRBV28 combines with J gene TRBJ2-3, with TRBD1 matching over 7 bases. In nucleotides, the CDR3 is TGTGCCAGCAGTGGAGACGGGACAGTCGGCACAGATACGCAGTATTTT. This gives the protein CASSGDGTVGTDTQYF.